This T cell receptor (beta chain) derives from a study of cytomegalovirus exposure and HLA in healthy donors. Findings and limits, study-wide: Earlier analysis found most TCR beta V segments productive about 87% or about 30% of the time. Among TCR beta chains, those listed as cytomegalovirus-associated numbered around 160.

As for this clone: Its antigen is not known.

Researchers ran the PCR with 60 Vbeta and 13 Jbeta primers. The table came from immunoSEQ multiplex PCR; TCRdb's copy has only in-frame clones and leaves some out. The table lists 100,000 to 150,000 clones, approximately 80% of them singletons. The TCR comes from a man under 40 in good health and CMV-seropositive. The sample comprised PBMCs.

This CDR3 is CASEDPRAGPGANVLTF. CDR3 in DNA: TGTGCCAGCGAGGACCCTAGGGCGGGGCCTGGGGCCAACGTCCTGACTTTC. The chain carries TRBV25-1 and TRBJ2-6; tentative D call: TRBD2 (6 bases). Trimming removed 8 bases from V and 2 bases from J, with 19 bases in between. The CDR3 sequence is 17 residues long. Germline CDR1 MGHDK, CDR2 SYGVNS.